The 23 T cell receptor beta chains in this list originate from one sample, sequenced in a study of T cells in Graves' hyperthyroidism and ophthalmopathy. RNA transcripts were the template for amplifying TCR beta CDR3 regions. When the TCR CDR3 underwent first-round RT-PCR, the HTBI primer set was used. From the multiplex PCR reads, TCRdb called clonotypes with MiXCR, one entry per CDR3 protein. The profile covers fewer than 550,000 distinct CDR3 sequences, with 15% to 17% appearing a single time and just under 8% taken by the ten largest. The sequenced material came from blood. Source of these receptors: a young woman with Graves' hyperthyroidism.

The rearrangement joins TRBV4-1 to TRBJ1-6; D possibly corresponds to TRBD1 (6 bases). This CDR3 comprises 13 residues. Trimming cost V 8 bases and J 10 bases, with 15 bases left between them. CDR1 and CDR2 from the germline V gene are MGHRA and YSYEKL. The CDR3 loop is CASADSSGSPLHF. The DNA for the CDR3 is TGCGCCAGCGCGGACAGCTCCGGATCACCCCTCCACTTT.

At least ten counts were recorded for this clonotype. The genes are TRBV7-8 and TRBJ2-5; D may be TRBD1 or TRBD2 (5 bases each). From germline, CDR1 is SGHVS and CDR2 FQNEAQ. Between the trimmed V and J ends, which lost 3 bases and 4 bases, there was a span of 12 bases. CDR3 length: 14 amino acids. CDR3 DNA: TGTGCCAGCAGCTTGGGGACCCCGGGAGAGACCCAGTACTTC. It specifies CASSLGTPGETQYF.

In this sample, this clonotype turned up many times. The chain employs TRBV2 and TRBJ1-1; D is ambiguous. Trimming cost V 6 bases and J 7 bases, with 12 bases left between them. The CDR3 spans 12 residues. From germline, CDR1 is SNHLY and CDR2 FYNNEI. The DNA of the CDR3 is TGTGCCAGCAGACGAGAGACGATTGAAGCTTTCTTT. It yields the protein CASRRETIEAFF.

This clonotype appeared many times. This sequence joins TRBV5-5 and TRBJ1-2; D gene ambiguous. The CDR3 consists of 13 residues. With 4 bases removed from V and 4 bases from J, the gap between germline ends came to 11 bases. Per the germline V gene, CDR1 is SGHKS and CDR2 is YYEKEE (reference sequence). The CDR3 bases are TGTGCCAGCAGCCTGCCCCAGTTCTATGGCTACACCTTC. Residues: CASSLPQFYGYTF.

In its sample, this clonotype was seen many times. CDR3 protein: CASRGTQGNSNQPQHF. The DNA for the CDR3 is TGTGCCAGCAGAGGTACCCAGGGGAATAGCAATCAGCCCCAGCATTTT. V gene TRBV2 combines with J gene TRBJ1-5; D might be TRBD1 (6 bases). The CDR3 length is 16 residues. V gave up 6 bases and J gave up 0 bases, with 15 bases separating them. Germline V gives CDR1 SNHLY, CDR2 FYNNEI.

This chain links TRBV19 with TRBJ1-5; 8 bases are a match to TRBD1. This CDR3 has 14 amino acids. In germline, CDR1 is LNHDA, CDR2 SQIVND (reference sequence). V was clipped by 7 bases and J by 0 bases; unmatched bases: 2. CDR3 loop: CASKTGDSNQPQHF. CDR3 nucleotide sequence: TGTGCCAGTAAGACAGGGGATAGCAATCAGCCCCAGCATTTT.

This clonotype showed up many times. This rearrangement joins TRBV5-6 to TRBJ2-5; a possible D gene is TRBD1 (8 bases). Per the germline V gene, CDR1 is SGHDT and CDR2 is YYEEEE. This CDR3 comprises 15 residues. V was pared by 0 bases and J by 5 bases, with 14 bases between. CDR3 residues: CASSLATGGGETQYF. Here the CDR3 DNA reads TGTGCCAGCAGCTTGGCCACAGGGGGGGGTGAGACCCAGTACTTC.

This clonotype was observed many times. The rearrangement links TRBV28 to TRBJ2-7, with a weak D call TRBD1 (5 bases). V was shortened by 2 bases and J by 3 bases, with 14 bases between the two germline ends. Germline values: CDR1 MDHEN, CDR2 SYDVKM. The CDR3 runs to 15 residues. The CDR3 nucleotides read TGTGCCAGCAGTTTACCCCTTGGCAGGGACTACGAGCAGTACTTC. Its protein is CASSLPLGRDYEQYF.

V gene TRBV9 combines with J gene TRBJ1-1, with D possibly TRBD1 on 6 matching bases. The germline V and J ends were trimmed by 0 bases and 0 bases, with 9 bases remaining between them. The CDR3 spans 15 residues. CDR1 is SGDLS and CDR2 is YYNGEE in the germline V gene. The CDR3 reads CASSVDGQMNTEAFF. The DNA for the CDR3 is TGTGCCAGCAGCGTAGACGGACAGATGAACACTGAAGCTTTCTTT.

This clonotype was seen many times. The chain couples TRBV29-1 to TRBJ2-7; TRBD2 matches at 8 bases. The V segment lost 7 bases and the J segment 6 bases; nucleotides outside the gene matches: 8. Germline V gives CDR1 SQVTM, CDR2 ANQGSEA. The CDR3 is 12 amino acids. The CDR3 sequence is CSAMSGGREQYF. CDR3 in DNA: TGCAGCGCGATGTCGGGGGGGCGCGAGCAGTACTTC.

The chain recombines TRBV12-3 or TRBV12-4 with TRBJ2-2; D not resolved. This CDR3 contains 15 residues. The V end was cut by 1 base, the J end by 0 bases, with 6 bases between. The CDR3 spells CASSLGHANTGELFF. The CDR3 DNA sequence: TGTGCCAGCAGTTTAGGACACGCGAACACCGGGGAGCTGTTTTTT.

This clonotype appeared many times. V is TRBV12-5 and J is TRBJ2-1; possible D gene TRBD2, 6 bases. V lost 4 bases to trimming and J lost 3 bases, with 10 bases between them. This CDR3 comprises 14 residues. Germline-derived CDR1 and CDR2 are LGHNT and FRNRAP. CDR3 coding DNA: TGTGCTAGTGGTTCCGGGCGGGACTACAATGAGCAGTTCTTC. Amino acid sequence: CASGSGRDYNEQFF.

Comments on this clonotype: A clone one base away is much larger, so this may be a read error. The chain employs TRBV7-8 and TRBJ2-1, with 9 bases that match TRBD2. With V trimmed by 0 bases and J by 12 bases, 9 bases remained unmatched. The germline gives CDR1 SGHVS, CDR2 FQNEAQ. This CDR3 has 15 residues. In DNA form, the CDR3 reads TGTGCCAGCAGCTTAGCTCCTAGCGGGAAGGGTGGGCAGTTCTTC. It encodes CASSLAPSGKGGQFF.

At least ten counts were recorded for this clonotype. The CDR3 bases are TGTGCCAGCAGTTTGCGCGGGGGCTGGAGTGGCTACACCTTC. Translating it yields CASSLRGGWSGYTF. The chain employs TRBV27 and TRBJ1-2; TRBD1 is a possible D gene (6 bases). There are 14 residues in the CDR3. The germline V and J ends were trimmed by 3 bases and 7 bases, with 15 bases remaining between them. Germline assignment: CDR1 MNHEY and CDR2 SMNVEV (reference sequence).

CDR3 protein: CAISRDYNEQFF. The CDR3 DNA reads as TGTGCCATCAGCAGGGACTACAATGAGCAGTTCTTC. This rearrangement joins TRBV10-3 to TRBJ2-1; weak D call: TRBD1 (5 bases). V was pared by 6 bases and J by 3 bases, with 6 bases between. CDR3 size: 12 residues. The germline V gene has CDR1 ENHRY and CDR2 SYGVKD.

The genes are TRBV6-5 and TRBJ1-1; the D is unclear. The CDR3 is 15 amino acids. Trimming removed 4 bases from V and 6 bases from J, with 18 bases in between. Germline V CDR1 and CDR2: MNHEY, SVGAGI. CDR3 in DNA: TGTGCCAGCAGTTCTACCTTTGACACGGACGCTGAAGCTTTCTTT. This encodes CASSSTFDTDAEAFF.

This clonotype was seen at least ten times. The CDR3 sequence is CASGPRRTGELFF. The CDR3 DNA sequence: TGTGCTAGTGGTCCCCGCCGAACCGGGGAGCTGTTTTTT. The chain joins TRBV12-5 to TRBJ2-2; D is uncertain. Trimming removed 5 bases from V and 5 bases from J, with 9 bases in between. The CDR3 is made up of 13 amino acids. Germline assignment: CDR1 LGHNT and CDR2 FRNRAP.

There are many counts of this clonotype. The genes are TRBV11-2 and TRBJ2-1; 7 nucleotides agree with TRBD2. With 5 bases clipped from V and 8 bases from J, the junction kept 6 bases outside the gene matches. Looked up from germline, CDR1 is SGHAT and CDR2 is FQNNGV. The CDR3 sequence is 13 residues long. The CDR3 coding sequence is TGTGCCAGCAGCGGGGGGGTAGGGGATGAGCAGTTCTTC. This translates into CASSGGVGDEQFF. Full variable domain (rest looked up from reference TRBV11-2 and TRBJ2-1): EAGVAQSPRYKIIEKRQSVAFWCNPISGHATLYWYQQILGQGPKLLIQFQNNGVVDDSQLPKDRFSAERLKGVDSTLKIQPAKLEDSAVYLCASSGGVGDEQFFGPGTRLTVL.

This clonotype was seen repeatedly, ten times or more. The chain links TRBV7-9 to TRBJ2-7; 10 bases align to TRBD1. Germline V CDR1 and CDR2: SEHNR, FQNEAQ (reference sequence). CDR3 size: 16 residues. Trimming at V came to 4 bases and at J to 0 bases, leaving 6 bases not matched to a gene. CDR3 in DNA: TGTGCCAGCAGCTCAGGACAGGGGGAGAGCTCCTACGAGCAGTACTTC. Protein sequence: CASSSGQGESSYEQYF. The variable domain in full, completed from reference TRBV7-9 and TRBJ2-7, reads DTGVSQNPRHKITKRGQNVTFRCDPISEHNRLYWYRQTLGQGPEFLTYFQNEAQLEKSRLLSDRFSAERPKGSFSTLEIQRTEQGDSAMYLCASSSGQGESSYEQYFGPGTRLTVT.

This clonotype was observed many times. This rearrangement joins TRBV6-6 to TRBJ2-3; 7 bases map to TRBD1. The CDR3 consists of 15 residues. V lost 4 bases and J lost 0; bases outside the gene matches: 4. CDR1 and CDR2 (germline): MNHNY, SVGAGI (reference sequence). CDR3 residues: CASSFNRGSTDTQYF. The CDR3 DNA sequence: TGTGCCAGCAGTTTCAACAGGGGAAGCACAGATACGCAGTATTTT.

V and J are TRBV2 and TRBJ2-7, with 7 bases fitting TRBD1. CDR3 length equals 14 residues. Germline trimming cut 5 bases from V and 0 bases from J; bases unmatched to any gene: 4. Germline loops: CDR1 SNHLY, CDR2 FYNNEI. The CDR3 DNA reads TGTGCCAGCAGTCGCAGGGGGAGCTCCTACGAGCAGTACTTC. Its translation is CASSRRGSSYEQYF. The entire variable domain, with the rest obtained from reference TRBV2 and TRBJ2-7, is as follows: EPEVTQTPSHQVTQMGQEVILRCVPISNHLYFYWYRQILGQKVEFLVSFYNNEISEKSEIFDDQFSVERPDGSNFTLKIRSTKLEDSAMYFCASSRRGSSYEQYFGPGTRLTVT.

This clonotype was detected many times. The rearrangement uses TRBV6-1 and TRBJ2-7; D possibly uses TRBD1 or TRBD2 (5 bases each). Trimming stripped 6 bases from V and 2 bases from J, with 17 bases between. The CDR3 covers 15 residues. Germline-derived CDR1 and CDR2 are MNHNS and SASEGT. CDR3 region: CASSFTQGAAYEQYF. DNA for the CDR3: TGTGCCAGCAGCTTTACTCAGGGAGCGGCCTACGAGCAGTACTTC.

The sample holds many counts of this clonotype. V is TRBV2 and J is TRBJ2-3, with 14 bases that match TRBD2. This CDR3 contains 16 residues. The ends lost 6 bases at V and 2 bases at J; junction bases unmatched: 4. The germline gives CDR1 SNHLY, CDR2 FYNNEI. The DNA for the CDR3 is TGTGCCAGCAGAGAGACTAGCGGGGGGGTCACAGATACGCAGTATTTT. The encoded protein is CASRETSGGVTDTQYF.